This T cell receptor (beta chain) appears in the sequencing data of a study of cytomegalovirus exposure and HLA in healthy donors (dated by TCRdb to about 2017). The study in broad terms: An earlier analysis of roughly 500 of the donors reported more than 250 Gb of sequence data and 117 million unique TCR beta sequences from about 200 million T cells. An early release that covered more than 550 HLA-typed donors contained around 330 gigabases of sequencing data and 65 million to 100 million unique TCR sequences. The genetic ancestry cluster associated with self-reported Caucasian donors included around 76% of the approximately 400 genotyped donors. The aim of the study was to test whether cataloging public T cell receptors could identify signatures of past pathogen exposure. Using immunosequencing, the study profiled T cell repertoires from roughly 650 subjects and related those repertoires to cytomegalovirus serostatus. In addition to the first cohort of roughly 670 subjects, a separate validation cohort of under 150 different subjects was used. To predict cytomegalovirus infection status, the study combined high-throughput TCR immunosequencing, statistical association of individual TCRs with disease status, and machine learning. A later analysis re-analyzed previously published TCR beta repertoires from 550 to 700 donors and added high-resolution HLA genotyping to study TCR occurrence patterns. Rather than using new phenotypic data, the later analysis identified candidate immune exposures from TCR beta sequences and from how often those sequences occurred across donors. An earlier analysis of approximately 580 of the donors used high-throughput TCR beta sequencing to judge whether each TCR beta V gene segment behaved as functional or pseudogenic. Donor age, sex, ethnicity and CMV serostatus were collected together with the repertoire data. In a later genetic analysis, genome-wide SNP genotypes for about three fifths of the roughly 670 donors were used, and that subset was treated as a discovery cohort. All discovery cohort repertoires had been generated using a single sequencing platform. HLA typing included class I and class II loci at four-digit resolution. Typing coverage differed by locus: A, B, C, DRB1 and DQB1 were typed in roughly 629-630 donors, DQA1 in about 560, DPA1 in some 570, and DPB1 in 400 to 480. A handful of DR-DQ haplotypes were handled as single units for association and clustering because linkage in the cohort was strong. On average, roughly 250,000 unique TCR beta nucleotide sequences were sequenced per donor among 398 genotyped donors of the cohort, with 15% to 20% of those sequences being non-productive.

Preparation of the library involved the immunoSEQ multiplex PCR assay. For the multiplex PCR, a mixture combining 60 forward primers for TCR Vbeta segments and 13 reverse primers for TCR Jbeta segments was used. The CDR3 region of rearranged TCR beta genes was amplified from genomic DNA by a multiplex PCR assay. The Illumina HiSeq System was used to sequence the amplified TCR beta libraries as 87-base-pair reads. Concerning the study's data processing: Across the roughly 640 repertoires, a later analysis counted 78 million or so unique TCR beta chains, approximately 10 million of which were shared by at least two donors. A nearest-neighbor algorithm error-corrected the raw reads and collapsed the reads into unique sequences, merging closely related sequences to remove PCR and sequencing errors. To assign V, D and J gene segments, CDR3 sequences were aligned to IMGT reference sequences. For a sequence to be retained, a match of at least six nucleotides to both a V gene segment and a J gene segment was required. Rearrangements were called productive when the CDR3 lacked stop codons and stayed in frame with V and J; all others were non-productive. CDR3 was defined by IMGT convention, running from the second conserved V-encoded cysteine to the conserved J-encoded phenylalanine. In an earlier analysis of some 550 of the donors, sequences lacking an unambiguous match to a single V gene segment were excluded. An earlier analysis of several hundred of the donors called V segments functional above 56.7% productive rearrangements and segregating when the between-donor standard deviation exceeded 5%. A statistical classification framework was built for diagnosing cytomegalovirus status from the catalog of TCR beta chain sequences. A later analysis assigned V and J genes by comparing TCR nucleotide sequences with IMGT/GENE-DB human TR gene sequences. In a later analysis, CDR3 sequences and most-parsimonious VDJ recombination scenarios were assigned using the TCRdist pipeline. In a later analysis, each TCR beta chain was defined by its CDR3 amino acid sequence together with its V-gene family, and reads lacking a unique V-gene family were excluded. As a way to deal with suspected cross-contamination and a sequencing artifact, a later analysis dropped 450 to 600 nucleotide sequences that were highly shared and had low generation probability. In a later analysis, a clonal expansion index for each public chain was calculated from normalized within-repertoire ranks of inferred template counts. In a later analysis, generation probabilities were computed using a VDJ recombination model fitted to out-of-frame rearrangements, and the results were checked against IGoR. In a later analysis, TCR-TCR, TCR-HLA and TCR-CMV co-occurrence was scored with hypergeometric tests, and a repertoire-size bias correction was applied to TCR pairs. To estimate false discovery rates, a later analysis permuted the HLA or CMV assignments 20 times. In a later analysis, co-occurring TCRs were grouped using DBSCAN, and TCRdist sequence similarity was added for clustering within HLA-allele-positive subsets. Co-occurrence clustering excluded repertoires with fewer than 30,000 or more than 120,000 public chains, plus five with anomalous nucleotide sharing. In its TCRdb copy, this immuneACCESS table keeps in-frame sequences only and misses some clones. Where compared with another copy, unresolved V genes explain less than half of these, and the others have no known cause. V, J and clone size derive from that table, while D and trimming were established from the DNA sequence. This sample holds roughly 250,000 clones; about four fifths were observed only once. Less than 0.4% of the sample belongs to the ten largest clones.

The cohort was made up of approximately 700 healthy bone marrow donors. Cohort members were all nominally healthy when sampled, although unrecorded immune exposures were likely present. The donor was CMV seronegative and was included in the group of around 320 seronegative cohort members. A peripheral blood sample was provided by each donor, and peripheral blood mononuclear cells were used for TCR beta sequencing. The Qiagen DNeasy Blood Extraction Kit was used to extract genomic DNA from the blood cell samples. General conclusions and limits of the study: CMV serostatus was the only immune exposure information available for the cohort. Strong co-occurrence of HLA alleles, especially DR and DQ, made assigning TCR associations to individual alleles difficult. Linkage disequilibrium might explain the correlated functional status among segregating V segments, but an unknown experimental factor could not be ruled out. A cluster of highly shared sequence variants was judged likely to represent a technical artifact of the sequencing pipeline. An association between a missense DCLRE1C variant and V-gene and J-gene trimming of TCR beta chains was found in a later genetic analysis and replicated in an independent cohort. Three of the identified cytomegalovirus-associated TCR beta chains were confirmed in vitro to be specific for cytomegalovirus antigens. The study listed 150 to 200 TCR beta chains as associated with cytomegalovirus. The authors suggested that the approach could potentially be extended to other disease states and immunological phenotypes. In a later analysis, HLA-associated TCR beta chains showed more clonal expansion and lower generation probabilities than non-associated chains that were equally common. A further reported finding was that TCR beta sequences accurately predicted the HLA-A and HLA-B alleles for most subjects in the first cohort. In a later analysis, several top co-occurrence clusters were reported to appear linked to parvovirus B19, influenza, CMV and Epstein-Barr virus. Broadly in line with IMGT annotations, most TCR beta V segments showed up in productive rearrangements about 90% or about 30% of the time in an earlier analysis of around 600 of the donors. In a later analysis, the rate of TCR association differed among HLA loci, with DRB1 alleles having the most associated TCRs and HLA-C alleles having the fewest. Because some donors lacked HLA typing at each locus, the association tests relied only on the typed subset. In a later analysis, most CMV-associated TCR beta chains were found to appear HLA-restricted, with HLA associations seemingly driven largely by CMV exposure. The cohort was sequenced for TCR beta chains only, and without alpha or paired-chain data the features that could be detected were limited. The classifier was reported to diagnose cytomegalovirus status with high specificity and sensitivity in both the original cohort and the validation cohort. Some IMGT-functional V segments, including TRBV6-2 and TRBV6-3, could not be told apart with the 87-base-pair reads, so those segments were excluded. While some public TCRs were present in many individuals, most TCR sequences turned up only very rarely across donors. In a later genetic analysis, fewer N-insertions in productive TCRs were reported among donors in an Asian-associated ancestry cluster than the approximately 710-donor mean. At a false discovery rate of 0.05, a later analysis linked 15,000 to 20,000 TCR beta sequences to specific HLA alleles. Because counts were too low, 15 or so rarely observed V segments, including chromosome 9 orphons, were excluded from the earlier analysis of roughly 580 of the donors. Sequencing depth was assumed to be roughly uniform across donors in the presence/absence analyses, though that assumption may not hold.

V ends up 1 base short and J 1 base short, with an unmatched junction base count of 7. Reading from cysteine to phenylalanine, the CDR3 counts 18 amino acids. The retained sequence is limited to the CDR3, 54 bases, with the frame set at the first base. The germline V gene supplies CDR1 SGHDN and CDR2 FVKESK. For this clone: Its antigen is unknown. No per-base quality is available; no much larger clone lies one base away.

The rearrangement combines TRBV14 with TRBJ2-1, with 10 junctional bases fitting TRBD2. Sequencing input: PBMCs. This TCR came from a girl aged 2-10 years in good health and CMV-seronegative. Read as DNA, the sequence is TGTGCCAGCAGCCAAGGACCTCTAGCGGGGGAATCCTACAATGAGCAGTTCTTC. Its protein product is CASSQGPLAGESYNEQFF.